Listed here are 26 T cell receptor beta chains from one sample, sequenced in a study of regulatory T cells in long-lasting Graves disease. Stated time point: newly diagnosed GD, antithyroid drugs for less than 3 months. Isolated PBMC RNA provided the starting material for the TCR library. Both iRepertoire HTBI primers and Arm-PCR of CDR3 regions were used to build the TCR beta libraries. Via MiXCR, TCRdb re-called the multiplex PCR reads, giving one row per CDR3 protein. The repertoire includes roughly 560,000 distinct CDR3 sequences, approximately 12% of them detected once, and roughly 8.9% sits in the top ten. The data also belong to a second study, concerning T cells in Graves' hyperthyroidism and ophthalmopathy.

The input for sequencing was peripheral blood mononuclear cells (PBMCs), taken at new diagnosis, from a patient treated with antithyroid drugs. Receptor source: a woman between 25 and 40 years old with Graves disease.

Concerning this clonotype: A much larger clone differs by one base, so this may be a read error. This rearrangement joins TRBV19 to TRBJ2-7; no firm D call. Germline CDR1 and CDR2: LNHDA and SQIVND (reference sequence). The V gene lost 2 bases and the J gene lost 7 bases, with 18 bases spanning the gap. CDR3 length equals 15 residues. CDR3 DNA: TGTGCCAGTAGTATACGGGCAGCAGGCTACAATGAGCAGTACTTC. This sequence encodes CASSIRAAGYNEQYF.

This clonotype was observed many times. CDR3 residues: CASSEEGNTEAFF. The CDR3 bases are TGTGCCAGCAGTGAGGAAGGGAACACTGAAGCTTTCTTT. The chain uses TRBV6-1 and TRBJ1-1; D gene unclear. Germline V gene sequence: CDR1 MNHNS, CDR2 SASEGT. Trimming shortened V by 3 bases and J by 1 base, and 6 bases separated the two germline ends. The length of the CDR3 is 13 residues.

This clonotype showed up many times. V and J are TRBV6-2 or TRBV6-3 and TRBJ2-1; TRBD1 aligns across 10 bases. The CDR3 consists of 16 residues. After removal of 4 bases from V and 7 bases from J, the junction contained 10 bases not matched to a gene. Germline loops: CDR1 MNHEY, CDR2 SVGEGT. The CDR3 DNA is TGTGCCAGCAGTTCGACCGGGACAGGGGCTCGAAATGAGCAGTTCTTC. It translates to CASSSTGTGARNEQFF.

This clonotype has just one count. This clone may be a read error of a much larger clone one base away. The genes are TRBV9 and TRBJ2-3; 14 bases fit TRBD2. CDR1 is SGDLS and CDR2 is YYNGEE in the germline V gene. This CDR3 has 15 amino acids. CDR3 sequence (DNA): TGTGCCAGCAGCGCGACTAGCGGGAGGGCAGAGACCCGGTACTTC. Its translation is CASSATSGRAETRYF.

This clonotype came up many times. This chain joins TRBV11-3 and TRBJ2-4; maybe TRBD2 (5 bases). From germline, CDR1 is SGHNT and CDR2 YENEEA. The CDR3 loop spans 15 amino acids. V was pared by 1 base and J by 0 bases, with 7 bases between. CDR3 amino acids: CASSLGGEAKNIQYF. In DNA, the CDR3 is TGTGCCAGCAGCTTAGGGGGAGAAGCCAAAAACATTCAGTACTTC.

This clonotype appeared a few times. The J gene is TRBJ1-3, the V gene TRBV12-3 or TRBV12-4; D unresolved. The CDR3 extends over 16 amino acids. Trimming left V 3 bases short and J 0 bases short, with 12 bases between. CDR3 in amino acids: CASSFLEDRSGNTIYF. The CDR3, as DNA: TGTGCCAGCAGTTTTCTCGAGGACCGCTCTGGAAACACCATATATTTT.

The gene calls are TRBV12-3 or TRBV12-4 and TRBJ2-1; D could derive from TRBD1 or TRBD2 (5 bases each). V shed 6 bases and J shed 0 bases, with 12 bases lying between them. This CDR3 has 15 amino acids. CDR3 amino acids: CASSQGTSSYNEQFF. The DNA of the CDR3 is TGTGCCAGCAGCCAAGGGACGAGCTCCTACAATGAGCAGTTCTTC.

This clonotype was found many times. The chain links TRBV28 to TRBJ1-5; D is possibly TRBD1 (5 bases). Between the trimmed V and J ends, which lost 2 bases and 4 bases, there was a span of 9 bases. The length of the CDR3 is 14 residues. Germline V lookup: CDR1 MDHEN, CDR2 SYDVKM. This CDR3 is CASSLRQYNQPQHF. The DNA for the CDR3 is TGTGCCAGCAGTTTACGACAGTATAATCAGCCCCAGCATTTT.

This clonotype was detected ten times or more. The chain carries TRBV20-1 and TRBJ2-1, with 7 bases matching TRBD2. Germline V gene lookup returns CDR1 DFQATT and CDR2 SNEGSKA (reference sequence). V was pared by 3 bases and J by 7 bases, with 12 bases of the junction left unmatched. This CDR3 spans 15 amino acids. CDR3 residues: CSASTSAGAVNEQFF. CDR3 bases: TGCAGTGCTAGTACTAGCGCCGGAGCGGTTAATGAGCAGTTCTTC.

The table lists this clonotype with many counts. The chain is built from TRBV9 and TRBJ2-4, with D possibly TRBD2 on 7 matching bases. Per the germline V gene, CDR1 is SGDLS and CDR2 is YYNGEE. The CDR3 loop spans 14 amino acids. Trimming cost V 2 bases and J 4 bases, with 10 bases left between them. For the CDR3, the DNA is TGTGCCAGCAGCGTCGGGGGGACAAAAAACATTCAGTACTTC. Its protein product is CASSVGGTKNIQYF.

For the CDR3, the DNA is TGTGCCAGCAGCCCCCGAGGATTCTCTGGGGCCAACGTCCTGACTTTC. This translates into CASSPRGFSGANVLTF. The V call is TRBV13, the J call TRBJ2-6; the D is unclear. V lost 5 bases, J lost 0 bases, and 11 bases lay in between. The germline gives CDR1 PRHDT, CDR2 FYEKMQ (reference sequence). The CDR3 is 16 amino acids.

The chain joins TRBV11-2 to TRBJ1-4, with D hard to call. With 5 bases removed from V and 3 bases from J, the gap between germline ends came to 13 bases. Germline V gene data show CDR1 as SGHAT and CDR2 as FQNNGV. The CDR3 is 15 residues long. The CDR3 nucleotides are TGTGCCAGCAGCCCCCCACCCGCTCCTAATGAAAAACTGTTTTTT. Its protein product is CASSPPPAPNEKLFF.

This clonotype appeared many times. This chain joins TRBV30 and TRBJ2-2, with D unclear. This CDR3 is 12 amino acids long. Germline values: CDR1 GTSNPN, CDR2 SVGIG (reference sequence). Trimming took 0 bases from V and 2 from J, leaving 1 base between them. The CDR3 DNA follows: TGTGCCTGGAGTGTAAACACCGGGGAGCTGTTTTTT. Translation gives CAWSVNTGELFF.

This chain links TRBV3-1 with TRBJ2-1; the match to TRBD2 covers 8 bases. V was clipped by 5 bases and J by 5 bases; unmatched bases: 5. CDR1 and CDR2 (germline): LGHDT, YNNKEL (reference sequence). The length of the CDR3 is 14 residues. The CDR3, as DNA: TGTGCCAGCAGCTCCAGCGGGGGTCACAATGAGCAGTTCTTC. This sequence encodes CASSSSGGHNEQFF.

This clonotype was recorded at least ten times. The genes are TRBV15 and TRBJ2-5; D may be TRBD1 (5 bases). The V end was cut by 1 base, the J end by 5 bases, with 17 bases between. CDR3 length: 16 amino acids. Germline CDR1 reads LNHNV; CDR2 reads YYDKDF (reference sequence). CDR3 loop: CATSRARTTGRETQYF. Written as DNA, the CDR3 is TGTGCCACCAGCAGAGCCCGGACAACCGGGCGGGAGACCCAGTACTTC.

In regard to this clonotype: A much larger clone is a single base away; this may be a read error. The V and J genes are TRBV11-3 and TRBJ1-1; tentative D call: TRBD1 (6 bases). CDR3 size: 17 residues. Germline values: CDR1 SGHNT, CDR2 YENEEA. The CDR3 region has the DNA TGTGCCAGCGGCTTAGAGGGGGTTGGCAGAAATAACACTGAAGCTTTCTTT. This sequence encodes CASGLEGVGRNNTEAFF.

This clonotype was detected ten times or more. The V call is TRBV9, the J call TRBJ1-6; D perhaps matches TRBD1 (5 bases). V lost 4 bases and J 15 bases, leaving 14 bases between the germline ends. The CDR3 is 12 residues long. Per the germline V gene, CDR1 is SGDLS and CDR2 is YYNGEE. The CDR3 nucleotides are TGTGCCAGCAGCAAGACAGCGAACAACCTCCACTTT. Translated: CASSKTANNLHF.

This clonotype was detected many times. CDR3 nucleotide sequence: TGTGCCAGCAGAACGTCGGGAGCCTTCTCCTACGAGCAGTACTTC. Amino acid sequence: CASRTSGAFSYEQYF. The chain joins TRBV6-1 to TRBJ2-7, with D possibly matching TRBD2 (6 bases). CDR1 is MNHNS, CDR2 SASEGT, per germline. The CDR3 has 15 amino acids. V lost 6 bases and J 0 bases, leaving 15 bases between the germline ends.

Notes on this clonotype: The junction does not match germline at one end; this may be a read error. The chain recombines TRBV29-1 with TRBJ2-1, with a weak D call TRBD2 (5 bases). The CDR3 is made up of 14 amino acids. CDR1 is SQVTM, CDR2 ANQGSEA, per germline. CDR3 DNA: TGCAGCGTTTTCAGGACGGGGTCCTTCAATGAGCAGTTCTTC. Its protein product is CSVFRTGSFNEQFF.

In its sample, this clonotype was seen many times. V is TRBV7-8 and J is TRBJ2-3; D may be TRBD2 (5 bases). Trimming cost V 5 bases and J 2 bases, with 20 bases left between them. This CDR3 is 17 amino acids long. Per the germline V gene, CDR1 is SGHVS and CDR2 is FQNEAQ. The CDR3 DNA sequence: TGTGCCAGCAGCCAACCCCGGGATGTGTGGGACACAGATACGCAGTATTTT. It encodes CASSQPRDVWDTDTQYF.

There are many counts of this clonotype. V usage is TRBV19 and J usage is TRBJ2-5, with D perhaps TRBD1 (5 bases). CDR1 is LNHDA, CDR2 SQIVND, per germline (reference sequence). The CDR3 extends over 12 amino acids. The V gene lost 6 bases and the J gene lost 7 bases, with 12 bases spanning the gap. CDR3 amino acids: CASRDNRGTQYF. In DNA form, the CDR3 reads TGTGCCAGTAGGGACAATCGCGGGACCCAGTACTTC.

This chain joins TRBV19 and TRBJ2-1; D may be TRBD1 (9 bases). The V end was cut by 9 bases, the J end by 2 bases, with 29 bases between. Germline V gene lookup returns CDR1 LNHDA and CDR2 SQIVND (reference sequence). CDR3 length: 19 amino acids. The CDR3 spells CASRLGDREPAGAYNEQFF. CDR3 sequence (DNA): TGTGCCAGCCGCCTTGGGGACAGGGAACCAGCGGGGGCCTACAATGAGCAGTTCTTC.

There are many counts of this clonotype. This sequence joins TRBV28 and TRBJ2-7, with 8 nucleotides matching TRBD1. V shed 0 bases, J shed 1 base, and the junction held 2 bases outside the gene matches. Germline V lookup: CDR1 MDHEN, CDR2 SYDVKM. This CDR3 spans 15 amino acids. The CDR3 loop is CASSLWDRDSYEQYF. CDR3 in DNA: TGTGCCAGCAGTTTATGGGACAGGGATTCCTACGAGCAGTACTTC.

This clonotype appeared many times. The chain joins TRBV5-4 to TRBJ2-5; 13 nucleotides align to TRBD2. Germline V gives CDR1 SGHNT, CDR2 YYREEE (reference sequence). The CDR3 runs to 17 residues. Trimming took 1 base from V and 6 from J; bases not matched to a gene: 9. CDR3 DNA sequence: TGTGCCAGCAGCTTGTCATCTGGGACTAGCGGGAAAAAGACCCAGTACTTC. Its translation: CASSLSSGTSGKKTQYF.

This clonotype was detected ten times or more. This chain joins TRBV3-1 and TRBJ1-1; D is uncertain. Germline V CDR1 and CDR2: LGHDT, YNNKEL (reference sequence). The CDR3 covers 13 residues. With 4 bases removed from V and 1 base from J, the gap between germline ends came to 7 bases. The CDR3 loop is CASSPYPNTEAFF. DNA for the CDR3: TGTGCCAGCAGCCCTTATCCGAACACTGAAGCTTTCTTT.

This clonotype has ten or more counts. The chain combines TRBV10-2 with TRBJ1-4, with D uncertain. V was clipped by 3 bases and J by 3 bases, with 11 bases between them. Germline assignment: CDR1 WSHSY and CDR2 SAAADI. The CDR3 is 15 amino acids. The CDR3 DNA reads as TGCGCCAGCAGTGATACGGGCGCTGCTAATGAAAAACTGTTTTTT. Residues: CASSDTGAANEKLFF.